These 2 T cell receptor beta chains originate from one sample sequenced in a study of OX40 agonist ivuxolimab in advanced cancers. Profiled with immunoSEQ multiplex PCR; TCRdb holds only in-frame clones, not every one. The sample has 45,000 to 65,000 clones, 82% seen once. The sequenced sample was CD4+ or CD8+ T cells sorted from blood, obtained in a trial of the OX40 agonist ivuxolimab. These TCRs come from an adult with an advanced solid tumor such as melanoma, head and neck, liver or kidney cancer.

V usage is TRBV6-6 and J usage is TRBJ2-2, with D hard to call. This CDR3 spans 15 amino acids. Deletions cut 4 bases from V and 2 bases from J, with 11 bases between. Germline V gives CDR1 MNHNY, CDR2 SVGAGI (reference sequence). Here the CDR3 DNA reads TGTGCCAGCAGTTTTGGGCGGTCCAACACCGGGGAGCTGTTTTTT. Translation gives CASSFGRSNTGELFF.

The J gene is TRBJ1-1, the V gene TRBV10-2, with TRBD1 matching 12 bases. The germline V gene encodes CDR1 WSHSY and CDR2 SAAADI. The CDR3 is made up of 14 amino acids. Trimming removed 6 bases from V and 2 bases from J; junction bases left unmatched: 1. The CDR3 sequence is CASRGQGANTEAFF. CDR3 nucleotides: TGCGCCAGCAGGGGACAGGGGGCAAACACTGAAGCTTTCTTT.